The clone carrying this T cell receptor beta chain was counted between two and nine times. The data are from a study of blood T cell repertoires in COVID-19. The germline gives CDR1 ENHRY, CDR2 SYGVKD. This CDR3 region has 15 residues. Trimming stripped 2 bases from V and 4 bases from J, with 14 bases between. TCRdb's table, derived via immunoSEQ multiplex PCR, lists solely in-frame clones and lacks some. Found here are under 200,000 clones, 70% to 90% of them singletons; the top ten hold 7.5% to 10%. This chain joins TRBV10-3 and TRBJ2-5; D is possibly TRBD1 (5 bases). The TCR originated in a woman of 80 years or more with acute or convalescent COVID-19. The sample consisted of peripheral blood. The CDR3 DNA is TGTGCCATCAGTGAGCAGAAGGGGATGGTAGAGACCCAGTACTTC. This sequence encodes CAISEQKGMVETQYF.